This TCR beta chain was recovered during a study of STAT3 mutations in large granular lymphocyte leukemia. TCRdb keeps only in-frame clones here, not all; method: immunoSEQ multiplex PCR. The repertoire holds roughly 10,000 clones, about 52% seen once, with 9% in the top ten. This CDR3 is 16 amino acids long. V dropped 4 bases and J dropped 4 bases, with 14 bases sitting between them. CDR1 and CDR2 (germline): SEHNR, FQNEAQ (reference sequence). To note about this clone: What it binds is not known.

Findings and caveats of the study: Treatment regimens differed across patients between samplings. In some patients, a small highly pathogenic clone possibly went undetected. Suggested: STAT3 mutation was not the ancestral event for these clonal expansions. After therapy, about 35% of the 18 patients switched clonotypes, all new clones STAT3 wild type. Every T-LGLL patient had at least one immunodominant TCRbeta clonotype.

V gene TRBV7-9 combines with J gene TRBJ2-6; D gene uncertain. This TCR derives from a boy between 10 and 17 years old with T-cell large granular lymphocyte leukemia. Some clones in this sample may be carry-over from other donors' samples. Material for sequencing was peripheral blood mononuclear cells. The CDR3 protein is CASSSSGPFGANVLTF. Written as DNA, the CDR3 is TGTGCCAGCAGCTCGTCAGGACCCTTCGGGGCCAACGTCCTGACTTTC.